This T cell receptor beta chain was recovered during a study of blood T cell repertoires in COVID-19. The wider study: T cells, B-cell-depleted T cells, or PBMCs supplied cDNA or gDNA.

In the authors' workflow: Amplification of reference gene primers provided the estimated nucleated cell counts. The repertoire was sequenced with immunoSEQ multiplex PCR; TCRdb's copy has only in-frame clones and lacks some. Clonal size and the V and J genes are those of that table, whereas D and trimming came from the DNA. This sample has around 97,000 clones; roughly 90% occur once, and the top ten carry 6.2%. Germline V gene sequence: CDR1 SEHNR, CDR2 FQNEAQ (reference sequence). V was pared by 4 bases and J by 0 bases, with 6 bases between. The CDR3 runs 13 residues. The receptor was derived from a human donor in a cohort sampled during active COVID-19. The sequenced sample consisted of peripheral blood. This chain links TRBV7-9 with TRBJ1-2; D gene ambiguous. CDR3 nucleotide sequence: TGTGCCAGCAGCTCGACTTCTAACTATGGCTACACCTTC. Its translation: CASSSTSNYGYTF. Filled out from reference TRBV7-9 and TRBJ1-2, the complete variable domain reads DTGVSQNPRHKITKRGQNVTFRCDPISEHNRLYWYRQTLGQGPEFLTYFQNEAQLEKSRLLSDRFSAERPKGSFSTLEIQRTEQGDSAMYLCASSSTSNYGYTFGSGTRLTVV.